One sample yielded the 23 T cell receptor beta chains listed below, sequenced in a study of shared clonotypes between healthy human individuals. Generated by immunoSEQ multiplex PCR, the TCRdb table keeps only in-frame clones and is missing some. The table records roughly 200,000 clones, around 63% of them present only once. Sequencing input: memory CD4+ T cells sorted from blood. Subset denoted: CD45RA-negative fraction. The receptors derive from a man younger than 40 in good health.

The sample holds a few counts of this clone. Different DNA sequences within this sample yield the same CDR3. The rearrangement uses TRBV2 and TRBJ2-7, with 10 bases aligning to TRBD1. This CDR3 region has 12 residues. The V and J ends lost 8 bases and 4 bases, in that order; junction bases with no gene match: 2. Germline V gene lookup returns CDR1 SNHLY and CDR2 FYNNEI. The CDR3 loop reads CASRDRGYEQYF. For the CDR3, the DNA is TGTGCCAGCCGGGACAGGGGTTACGAGCAGTACTTC.

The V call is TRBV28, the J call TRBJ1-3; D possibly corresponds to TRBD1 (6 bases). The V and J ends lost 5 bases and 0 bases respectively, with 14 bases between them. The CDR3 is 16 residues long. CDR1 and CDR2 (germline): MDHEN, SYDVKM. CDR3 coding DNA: TGTGCCAGCAGTCCCGGGGGCGCACCCTCTGGAAACACCATATATTTT. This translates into CASSPGGAPSGNTIYF.

For the CDR3, the DNA is TGTGCCAGCAGCTTTGGGCCAGGACAGGGCTACCCCGGGGAGCTGTTTTTT. Its translation is CASSFGPGQGYPGELFF. This rearrangement joins TRBV5-5 to TRBJ2-2; 8 bases are a match to TRBD1. Germline V gene sequence: CDR1 SGHKS, CDR2 YYEKEE (reference sequence). This CDR3 is 17 amino acids long. The V gene end was trimmed by 2 bases and the J gene end by 6 bases; junction bases not matched to a gene: 12.

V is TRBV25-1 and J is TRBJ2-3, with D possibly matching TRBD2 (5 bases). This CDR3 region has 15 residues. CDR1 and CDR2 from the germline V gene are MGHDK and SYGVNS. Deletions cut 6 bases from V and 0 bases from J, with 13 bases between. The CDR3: CASRFTAASTDTQYF. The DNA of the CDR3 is TGTGCCAGCAGGTTTACAGCGGCTAGCACAGATACGCAGTATTTT.

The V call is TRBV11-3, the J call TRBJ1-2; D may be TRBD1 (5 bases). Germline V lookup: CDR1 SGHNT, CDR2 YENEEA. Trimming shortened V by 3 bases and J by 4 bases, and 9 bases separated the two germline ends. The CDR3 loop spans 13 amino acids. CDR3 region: CASSFGGGYGYTF. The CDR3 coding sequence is TGTGCCAGCAGCTTCGGGGGGGGCTATGGCTACACCTTC.

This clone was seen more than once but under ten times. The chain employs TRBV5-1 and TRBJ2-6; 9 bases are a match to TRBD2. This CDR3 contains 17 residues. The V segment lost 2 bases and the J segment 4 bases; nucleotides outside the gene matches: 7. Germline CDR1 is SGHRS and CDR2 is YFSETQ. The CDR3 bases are TGCGCCAGCAGCTTTTTAGCGGGAGCTGGAGGGGCCAACGTCCTGACTTTC. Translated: CASSFLAGAGGANVLTF.

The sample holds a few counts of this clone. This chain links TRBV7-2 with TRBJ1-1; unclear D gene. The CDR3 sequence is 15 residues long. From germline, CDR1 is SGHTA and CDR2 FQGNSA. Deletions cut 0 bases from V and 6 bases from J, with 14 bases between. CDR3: CASSLASPPEAEAFF. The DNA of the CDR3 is TGTGCCAGCAGCTTAGCCAGCCCTCCGGAAGCTGAAGCTTTCTTT.

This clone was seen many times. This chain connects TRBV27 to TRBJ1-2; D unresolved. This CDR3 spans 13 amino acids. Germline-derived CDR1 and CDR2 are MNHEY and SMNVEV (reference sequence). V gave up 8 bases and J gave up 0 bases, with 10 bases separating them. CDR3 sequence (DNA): TGTGCCAGCGGTCTGCGAGCTAACTATGGCTACACCTTC. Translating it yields CASGLRANYGYTF.

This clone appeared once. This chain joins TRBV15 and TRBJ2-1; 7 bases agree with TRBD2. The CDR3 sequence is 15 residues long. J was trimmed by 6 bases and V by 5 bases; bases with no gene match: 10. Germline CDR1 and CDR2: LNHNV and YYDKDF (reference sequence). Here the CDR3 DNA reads TGTGCCACCAGCCGAAGCGGGATCGGGGTCAATGAGCAGTTCTTC. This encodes CATSRSGIGVNEQFF.

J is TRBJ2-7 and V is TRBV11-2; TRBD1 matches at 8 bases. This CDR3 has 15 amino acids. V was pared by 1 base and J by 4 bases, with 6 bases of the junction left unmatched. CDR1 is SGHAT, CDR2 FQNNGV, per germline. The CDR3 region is CASSLVWQGAYEQYF. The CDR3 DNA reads TGTGCCAGCAGCTTAGTCTGGCAGGGGGCATACGAGCAGTACTTC.

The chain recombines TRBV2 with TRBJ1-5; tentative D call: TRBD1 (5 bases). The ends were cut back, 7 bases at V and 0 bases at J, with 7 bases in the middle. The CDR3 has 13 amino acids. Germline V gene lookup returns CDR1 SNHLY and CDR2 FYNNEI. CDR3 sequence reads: CASTGNSNQPQHF. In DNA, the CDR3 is TGTGCCAGCACAGGGAATAGCAATCAGCCCCAGCATTTT.

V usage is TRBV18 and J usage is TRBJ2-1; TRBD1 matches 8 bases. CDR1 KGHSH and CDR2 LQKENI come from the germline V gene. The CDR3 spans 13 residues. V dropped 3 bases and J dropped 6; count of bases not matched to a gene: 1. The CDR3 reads CASSPGQANEQFF. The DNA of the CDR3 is TGTGCCAGCTCACCGGGACAGGCCAATGAGCAGTTCTTC.

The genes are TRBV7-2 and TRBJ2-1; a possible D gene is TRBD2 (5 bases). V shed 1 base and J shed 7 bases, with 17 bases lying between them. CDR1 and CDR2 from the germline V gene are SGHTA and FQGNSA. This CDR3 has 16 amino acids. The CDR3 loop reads CASSLEPPLSGNEQFF. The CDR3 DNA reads TGTGCCAGCAGCTTAGAACCCCCCCTAAGCGGAAATGAGCAGTTCTTC.

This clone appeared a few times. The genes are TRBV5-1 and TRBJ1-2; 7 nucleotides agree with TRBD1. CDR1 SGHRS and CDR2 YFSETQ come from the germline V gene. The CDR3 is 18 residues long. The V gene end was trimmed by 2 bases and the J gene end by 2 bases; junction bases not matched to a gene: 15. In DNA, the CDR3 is TGCGCCAGCAGCTTAATCGGGATCTTCGGGGACAGCAACTATGGCTACACCTTC. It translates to CASSLIGIFGDSNYGYTF. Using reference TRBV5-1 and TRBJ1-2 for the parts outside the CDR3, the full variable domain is KAGVTQTPRYLIKTRGQQVTLSCSPISGHRSVSWYQQTPGQGLQFLFEYFSETQRNKGNFPGRFSGRQFSNSRSEMNVSTLELGDSALYLCASSLIGIFGDSNYGYTFGSGTRLTVV.

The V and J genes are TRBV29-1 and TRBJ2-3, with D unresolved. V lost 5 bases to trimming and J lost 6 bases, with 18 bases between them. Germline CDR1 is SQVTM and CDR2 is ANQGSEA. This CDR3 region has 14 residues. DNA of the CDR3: TGCAGCGTTCGAAGAAGCGTAAGTGGGGATACGCAGTATTTT. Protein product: CSVRRSVSGDTQYF.

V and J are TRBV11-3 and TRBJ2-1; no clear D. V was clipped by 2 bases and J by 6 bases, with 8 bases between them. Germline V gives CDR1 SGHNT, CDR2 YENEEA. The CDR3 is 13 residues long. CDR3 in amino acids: CASSLNWGNEQFF. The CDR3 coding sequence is TGTGCCAGCAGCTTAAACTGGGGCAATGAGCAGTTCTTC.

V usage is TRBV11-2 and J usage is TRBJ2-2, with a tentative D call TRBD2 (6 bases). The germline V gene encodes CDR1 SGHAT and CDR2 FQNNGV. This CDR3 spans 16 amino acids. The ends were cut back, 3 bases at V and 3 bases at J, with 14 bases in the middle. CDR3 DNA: TGTGCCAGCAGCTTGGAGGGCAGGGCATACACCGGGGAGCTGTTTTTT. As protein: CASSLEGRAYTGELFF.

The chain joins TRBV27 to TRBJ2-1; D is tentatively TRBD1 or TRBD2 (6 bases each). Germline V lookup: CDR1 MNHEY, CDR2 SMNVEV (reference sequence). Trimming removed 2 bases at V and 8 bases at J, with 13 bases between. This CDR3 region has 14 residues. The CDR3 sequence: CASSLTYRDYEQFF. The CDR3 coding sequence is TGTGCCAGCAGTTTAACCTACAGGGACTATGAGCAGTTCTTC.

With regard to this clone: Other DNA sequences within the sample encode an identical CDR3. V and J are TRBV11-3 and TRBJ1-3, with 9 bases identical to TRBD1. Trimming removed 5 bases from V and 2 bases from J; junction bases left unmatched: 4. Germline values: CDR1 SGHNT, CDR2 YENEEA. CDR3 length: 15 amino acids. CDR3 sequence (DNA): TGTGCCAGCAGCCCGGGACAGGGACCTGGAAACACCATATATTTT. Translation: CASSPGQGPGNTIYF.

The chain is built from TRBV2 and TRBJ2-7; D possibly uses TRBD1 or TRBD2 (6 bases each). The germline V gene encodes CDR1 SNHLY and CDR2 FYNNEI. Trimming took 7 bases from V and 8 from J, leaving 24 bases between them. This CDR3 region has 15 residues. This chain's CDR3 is CASKKLTGASNQQYF. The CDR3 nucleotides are TGTGCCAGCAAAAAACTGACGGGGGCCAGCAACCAGCAGTACTTC.

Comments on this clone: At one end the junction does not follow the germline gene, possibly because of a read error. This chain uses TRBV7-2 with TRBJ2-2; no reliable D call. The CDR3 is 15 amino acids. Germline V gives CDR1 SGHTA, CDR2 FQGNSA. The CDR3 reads CASSQDSLATGELFF. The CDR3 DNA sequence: TGCGCCAGCAGCCAAGATTCCCTGGCAACCGGGGAGCTGTTTTTT. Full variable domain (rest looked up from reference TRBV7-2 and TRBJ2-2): GAGVSQSPSNKVTEKGKDVELRCDPISGHTALYWYRQSLGQGLEFLIYFQGNSAPDKSGLPSDRFSAERTGGSVSTLTIQRTQQEDSAVYLCASSQDSLATGELFFGEGSRLTVL.

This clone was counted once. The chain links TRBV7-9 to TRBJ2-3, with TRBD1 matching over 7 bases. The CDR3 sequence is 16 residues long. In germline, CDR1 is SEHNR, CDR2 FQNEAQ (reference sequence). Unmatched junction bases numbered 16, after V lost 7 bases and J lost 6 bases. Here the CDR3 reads CASIRTGHKPRDTQYF. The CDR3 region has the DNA TGTGCCAGCATCCGGACAGGACACAAGCCCCGGGATACGCAGTATTTT.

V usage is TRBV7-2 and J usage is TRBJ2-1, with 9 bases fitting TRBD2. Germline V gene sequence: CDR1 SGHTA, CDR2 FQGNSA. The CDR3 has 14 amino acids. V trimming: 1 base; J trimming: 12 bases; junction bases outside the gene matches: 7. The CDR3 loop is CASSLDRWGLAQFF. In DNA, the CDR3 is TGTGCCAGCAGCTTAGACCGATGGGGACTAGCGCAGTTCTTC.